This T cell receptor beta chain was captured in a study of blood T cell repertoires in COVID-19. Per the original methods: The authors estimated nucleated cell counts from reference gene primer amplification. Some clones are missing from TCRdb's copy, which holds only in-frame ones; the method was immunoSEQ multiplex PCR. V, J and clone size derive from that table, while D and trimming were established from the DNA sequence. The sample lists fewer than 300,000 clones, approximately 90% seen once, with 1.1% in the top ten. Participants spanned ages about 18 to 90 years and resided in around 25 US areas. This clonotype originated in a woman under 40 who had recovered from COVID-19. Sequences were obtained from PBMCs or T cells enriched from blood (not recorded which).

The CDR3 is CASSIYSPENQPQHF. The CDR3 DNA sequence: TGTGCCAGTAGTATTTACAGTCCCGAGAATCAGCCCCAGCATTTT. The chain couples TRBV19 to TRBJ1-5, with D unclear. CDR1 LNHDA and CDR2 SQIVND come from the germline V gene (reference sequence). The germline V and J ends were trimmed by 3 bases and 4 bases, with 13 bases remaining between them. The CDR3 is made up of 15 amino acids.